This TCR beta chain is from a study of CD8 T cells in ankylosing spondylitis. Study-wide points: CD8+ disease-linked clones were present at relatively low frequencies in blood. Some motif variants had been reported before (in reactive arthritis synovial fluid and blood). Disease-linked clones reportedly showed significant enrichment in matched ankylosing spondylitis synovial fluid.

Comments on this clonotype: What it recognizes is unknown.

5'-RACE, quantitative and with molecular barcodes, yielded the TCR beta libraries. MiXCR, run by TCRdb on the 5' RACE reads, gives a single entry per CDR3 protein. The sample consists of some 150,000 distinct CDR3 sequences, more than 40% of them appearing once. This clonotype was sampled from a male donor with ankylosing spondylitis. The sequencing input was synovial fluid, either unsorted or a sorted T cell fraction (not recorded which).

In DNA form, the CDR3 reads TGTGCCATCAGTGATTTTAGGGGGTCCTACGAGCAGTACTTC. This translates into CAISDFRGSYEQYF. The V gene is TRBV10-3, the J gene TRBJ2-7; possible D gene TRBD1, 6 bases. V was clipped by 3 bases and J by 1 base, with 10 bases between them. Germline lookup yields CDR1 ENHRY and CDR2 SYGVKD. This CDR3 is 14 amino acids long.